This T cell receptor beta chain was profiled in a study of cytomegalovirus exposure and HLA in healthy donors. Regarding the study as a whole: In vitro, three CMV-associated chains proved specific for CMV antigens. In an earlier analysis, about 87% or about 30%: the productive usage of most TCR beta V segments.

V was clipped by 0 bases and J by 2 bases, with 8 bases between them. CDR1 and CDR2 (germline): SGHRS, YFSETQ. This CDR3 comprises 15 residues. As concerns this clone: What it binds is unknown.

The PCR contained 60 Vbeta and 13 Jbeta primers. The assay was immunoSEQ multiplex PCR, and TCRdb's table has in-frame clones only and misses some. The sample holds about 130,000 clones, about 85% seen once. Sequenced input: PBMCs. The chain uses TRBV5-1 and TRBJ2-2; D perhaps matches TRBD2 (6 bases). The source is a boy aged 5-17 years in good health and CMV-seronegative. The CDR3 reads CASSLEGLNTGELFF. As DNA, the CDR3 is TGCGCCAGCAGCTTGGAAGGACTAAACACCGGGGAGCTGTTTTTT. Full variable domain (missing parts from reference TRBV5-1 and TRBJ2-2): KAGVTQTPRYLIKTRGQQVTLSCSPISGHRSVSWYQQTPGQGLQFLFEYFSETQRNKGNFPGRFSGRQFSNSRSEMNVSTLELGDSALYLCASSLEGLNTGELFFGEGSRLTVL.